This TCR beta chain was recorded in a study of OX40 agonist ivuxolimab in advanced cancers. Study in general: A history of anti-PD-1, anti-PD-L1 or anti-CTLA-4 therapy was acceptable, and approximately 39% had some. Partial responses were recorded for three patients, including one with hepatocellular carcinoma and two with cutaneous melanoma. Points from the study as a whole: Clonal expansion was seen in CD4+ and CD8+ blood T cells by week 6 at 0.1 to 3.0 mg/kg.

With V trimmed by 5 bases and J by 4 bases, 6 bases remained unmatched. The CDR3 contains 16 residues. Germline V gene sequence: CDR1 LGHNT, CDR2 FRNRAP. Of note for this clone: The antigen is not known.

TCRdb's table, derived via immunoSEQ multiplex PCR, lists solely in-frame clones and lacks some. The sample records under 80,000 clones, approximately 92% being singletons. Autoimmune disease history or systemic immunosuppression barred patients. This clonotype originated in an adult with an advanced solid tumor such as melanoma, head and neck, liver or kidney cancer. The material sequenced was CD4+ or CD8+ T cells sorted from blood, taken in a trial of the OX40 agonist ivuxolimab. V gene TRBV12-5 combines with J gene TRBJ1-4, with TRBD1 matching 11 bases. The CDR3, as DNA: TGTGCTAGTGGTCCGGGACAGGGGGTCCTTAATGAAAAACTGTTTTTT. It translates to CASGPGQGVLNEKLFF.